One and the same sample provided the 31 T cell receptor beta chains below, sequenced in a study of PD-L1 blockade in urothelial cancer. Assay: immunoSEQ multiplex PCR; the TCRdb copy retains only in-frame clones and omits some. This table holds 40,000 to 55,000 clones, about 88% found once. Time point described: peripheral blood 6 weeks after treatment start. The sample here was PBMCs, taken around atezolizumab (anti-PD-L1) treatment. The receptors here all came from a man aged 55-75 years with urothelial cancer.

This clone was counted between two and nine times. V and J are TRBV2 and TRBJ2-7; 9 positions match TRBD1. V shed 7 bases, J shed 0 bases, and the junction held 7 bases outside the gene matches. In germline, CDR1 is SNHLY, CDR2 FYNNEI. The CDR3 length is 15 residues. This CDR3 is CASNSGTGSSYEQYF. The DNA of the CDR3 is TGTGCCAGCAACTCCGGGACAGGGAGCTCCTACGAGCAGTACTTC.

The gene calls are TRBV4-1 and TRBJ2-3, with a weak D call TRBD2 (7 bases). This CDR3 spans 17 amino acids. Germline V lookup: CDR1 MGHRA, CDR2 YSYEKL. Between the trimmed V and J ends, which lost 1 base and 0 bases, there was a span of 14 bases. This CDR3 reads CASSQVRGARSTDTQYF. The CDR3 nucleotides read TGCGCCAGCAGCCAAGTCCGGGGGGCGCGGAGCACAGATACGCAGTATTTT.

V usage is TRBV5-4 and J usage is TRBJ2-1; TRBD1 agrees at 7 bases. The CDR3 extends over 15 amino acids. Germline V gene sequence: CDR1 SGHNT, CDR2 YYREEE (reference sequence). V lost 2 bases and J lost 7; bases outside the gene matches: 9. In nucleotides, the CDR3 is TGTGCCAGCAGCTTCCAACAGGGGAGCGGTAATGAGCAGTTCTTC. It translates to CASSFQQGSGNEQFF.

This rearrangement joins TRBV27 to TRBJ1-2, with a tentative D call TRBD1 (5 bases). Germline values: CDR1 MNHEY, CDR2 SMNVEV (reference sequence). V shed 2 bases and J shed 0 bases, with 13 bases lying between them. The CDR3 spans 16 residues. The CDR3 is CASSLGQGRANYGYTF. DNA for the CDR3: TGTGCCAGCAGTTTAGGTCAGGGAAGGGCTAACTATGGCTACACCTTC.

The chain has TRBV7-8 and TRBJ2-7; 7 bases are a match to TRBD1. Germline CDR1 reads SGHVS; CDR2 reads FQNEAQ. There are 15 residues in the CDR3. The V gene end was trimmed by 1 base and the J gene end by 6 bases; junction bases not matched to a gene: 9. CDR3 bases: TGTGCCAGCAGCTTAGTAAGGGAACAGGGGTCCGAGCAGTACTTC. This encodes CASSLVREQGSEQYF.

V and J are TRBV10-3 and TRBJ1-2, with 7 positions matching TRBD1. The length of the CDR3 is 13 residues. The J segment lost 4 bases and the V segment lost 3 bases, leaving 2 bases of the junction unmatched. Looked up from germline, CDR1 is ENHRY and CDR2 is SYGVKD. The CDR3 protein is CAISEGGPYGYTF. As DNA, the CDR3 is TGTGCCATCAGTGAAGGGGGCCCCTATGGCTACACCTTC.

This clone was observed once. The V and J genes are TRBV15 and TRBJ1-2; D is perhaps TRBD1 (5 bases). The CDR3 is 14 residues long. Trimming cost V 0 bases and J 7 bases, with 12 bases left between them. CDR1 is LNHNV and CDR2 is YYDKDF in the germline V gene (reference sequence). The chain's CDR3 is CATSRDGGVAGYTF. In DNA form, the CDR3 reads TGTGCCACCAGCAGAGATGGAGGGGTCGCTGGCTACACCTTC.

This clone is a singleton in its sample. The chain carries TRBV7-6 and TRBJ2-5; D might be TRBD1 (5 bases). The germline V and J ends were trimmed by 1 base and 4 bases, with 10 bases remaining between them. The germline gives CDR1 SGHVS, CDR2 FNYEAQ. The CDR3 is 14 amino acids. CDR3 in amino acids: CASSLVSGLETQYF. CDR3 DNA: TGTGCCAGCAGCTTAGTATCAGGGTTAGAGACCCAGTACTTC.

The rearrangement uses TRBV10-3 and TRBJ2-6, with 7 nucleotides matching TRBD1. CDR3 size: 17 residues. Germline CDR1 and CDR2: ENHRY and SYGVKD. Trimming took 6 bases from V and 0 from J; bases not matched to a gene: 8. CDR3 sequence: CAISSAQGNSGANVLTF. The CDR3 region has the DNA TGTGCCATCAGCTCCGCACAGGGGAACTCTGGGGCCAACGTCCTGACTTTC.

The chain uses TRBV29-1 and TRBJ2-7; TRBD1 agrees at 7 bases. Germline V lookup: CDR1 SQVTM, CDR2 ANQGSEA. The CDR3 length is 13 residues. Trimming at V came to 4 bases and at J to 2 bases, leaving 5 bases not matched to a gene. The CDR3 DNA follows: TGCAGCGTTGTTCGGGACAGTGCCTACGAGCAGTACTTC. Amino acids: CSVVRDSAYEQYF.

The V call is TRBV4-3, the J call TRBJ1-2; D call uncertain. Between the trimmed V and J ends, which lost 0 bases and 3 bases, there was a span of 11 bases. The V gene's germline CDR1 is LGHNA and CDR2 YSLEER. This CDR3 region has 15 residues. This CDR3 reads CASSQDVQVYYGYTF. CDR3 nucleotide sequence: TGCGCCAGCAGCCAAGATGTCCAGGTTTACTATGGCTACACCTTC.

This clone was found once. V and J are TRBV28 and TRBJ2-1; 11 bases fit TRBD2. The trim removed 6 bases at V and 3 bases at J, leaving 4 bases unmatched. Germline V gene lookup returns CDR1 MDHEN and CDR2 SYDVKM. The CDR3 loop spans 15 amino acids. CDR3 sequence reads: CASSPTSGGYNEQFF. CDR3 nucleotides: TGTGCCAGCAGCCCAACTAGCGGGGGCTACAATGAGCAGTTCTTC.

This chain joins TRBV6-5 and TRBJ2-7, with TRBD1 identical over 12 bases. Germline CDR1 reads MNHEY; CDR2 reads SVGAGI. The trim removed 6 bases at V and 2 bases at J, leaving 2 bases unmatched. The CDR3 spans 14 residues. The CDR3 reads CASRGDRGPYEQYF. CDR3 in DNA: TGTGCCAGCAGGGGGGACAGGGGGCCCTACGAGCAGTACTTC.

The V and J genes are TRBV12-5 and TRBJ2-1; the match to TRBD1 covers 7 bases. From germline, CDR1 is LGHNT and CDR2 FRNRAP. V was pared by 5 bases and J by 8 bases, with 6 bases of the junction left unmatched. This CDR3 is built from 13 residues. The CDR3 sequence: CASGRDSLDEQFF. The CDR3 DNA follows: TGTGCTAGTGGTCGGGACAGCCTAGATGAGCAGTTCTTC.

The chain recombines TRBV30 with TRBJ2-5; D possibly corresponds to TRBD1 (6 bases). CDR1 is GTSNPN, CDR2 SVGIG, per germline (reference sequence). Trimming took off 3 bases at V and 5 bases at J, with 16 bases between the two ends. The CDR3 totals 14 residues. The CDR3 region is CAWRGPGATETQYF. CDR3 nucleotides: TGTGCCTGGAGGGGGCCAGGGGCGACGGAGACCCAGTACTTC.

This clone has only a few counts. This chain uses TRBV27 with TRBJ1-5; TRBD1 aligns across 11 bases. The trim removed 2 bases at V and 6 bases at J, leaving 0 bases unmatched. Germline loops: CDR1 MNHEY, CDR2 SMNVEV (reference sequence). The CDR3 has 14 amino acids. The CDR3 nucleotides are TGTGCCAGCAGTTTAGGGACAGGGGGTCAGCCCCAGCATTTT. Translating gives CASSLGTGGQPQHF.

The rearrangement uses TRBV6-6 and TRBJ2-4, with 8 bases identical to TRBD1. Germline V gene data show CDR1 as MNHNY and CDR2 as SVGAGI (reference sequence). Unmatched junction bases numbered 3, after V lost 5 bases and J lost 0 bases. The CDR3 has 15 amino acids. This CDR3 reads CASSRDRLAKNIQYF. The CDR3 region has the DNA TGTGCCAGCAGTCGGGACAGGCTAGCCAAAAACATTCAGTACTTC.

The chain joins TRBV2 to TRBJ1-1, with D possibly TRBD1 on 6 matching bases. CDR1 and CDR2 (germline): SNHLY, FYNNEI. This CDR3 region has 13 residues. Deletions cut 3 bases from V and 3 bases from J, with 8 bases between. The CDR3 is CASSEAGDTEAFF. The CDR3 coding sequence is TGTGCCAGCAGTGAGGCAGGGGACACTGAAGCTTTCTTT.

The CDR3 region has the DNA TGCAGCGTTCAAAGACGGGACAGGGGCTCGGGAAACACCATATATTTT. It translates to CSVQRRDRGSGNTIYF. This chain connects TRBV29-1 to TRBJ1-3, with 10 bases that match TRBD1. V shed 5 bases and J 4 bases; nucleotides not matched to a gene: 11. Per germline, CDR1 SQVTM and CDR2 ANQGSEA. CDR3 size: 16 residues.

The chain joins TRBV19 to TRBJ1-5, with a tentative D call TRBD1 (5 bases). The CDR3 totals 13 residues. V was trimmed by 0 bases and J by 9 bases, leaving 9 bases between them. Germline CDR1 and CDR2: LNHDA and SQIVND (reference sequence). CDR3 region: CASSIESDRPQHF. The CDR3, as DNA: TGTGCCAGTAGTATAGAAAGTGACAGGCCCCAGCATTTT.

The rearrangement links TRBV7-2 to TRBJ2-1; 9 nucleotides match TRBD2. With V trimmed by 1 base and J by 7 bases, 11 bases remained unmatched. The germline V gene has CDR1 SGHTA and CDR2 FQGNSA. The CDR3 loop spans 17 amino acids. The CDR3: CASSLGGASGNGNEQFF. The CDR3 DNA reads TGTGCCAGCAGCTTAGGGGGGGCTAGCGGGAATGGAAATGAGCAGTTCTTC. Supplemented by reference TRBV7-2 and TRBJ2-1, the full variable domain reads GAGVSQSPSNKVTEKGKDVELRCDPISGHTALYWYRQSLGQGLEFLIYFQGNSAPDKSGLPSDRFSAERTGGSVSTLTIQRTQQEDSAVYLCASSLGGASGNGNEQFFGPGTRLTVL.

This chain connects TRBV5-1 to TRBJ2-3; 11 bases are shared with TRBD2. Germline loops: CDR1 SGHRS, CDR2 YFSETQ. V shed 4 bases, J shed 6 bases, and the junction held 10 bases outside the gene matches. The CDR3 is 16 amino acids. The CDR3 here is CASSTSGGLGSDTQYF. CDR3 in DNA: TGCGCCAGCAGCACTAGCGGGGGCCTCGGGTCGGATACGCAGTATTTT.

The CDR3 protein is CASNGGTDTQYF. CDR3 nucleotide sequence: TGCGCCAGCAACGGGGGCACAGATACGCAGTATTTT. The V gene is TRBV10-2, the J gene TRBJ2-3, with D tentatively TRBD2 (5 bases). The CDR3 covers 12 residues. V lost 7 bases to trimming and J lost 1 base, with 6 bases between them. CDR1 and CDR2 (germline): WSHSY, SAAADI.

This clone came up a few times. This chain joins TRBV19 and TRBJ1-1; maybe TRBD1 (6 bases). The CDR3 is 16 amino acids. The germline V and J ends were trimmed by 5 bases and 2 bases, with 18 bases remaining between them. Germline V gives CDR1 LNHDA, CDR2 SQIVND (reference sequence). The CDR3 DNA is TGTGCCAGTAGTTCCCCTTACAGGGTTGTTAACACTGAAGCTTTCTTT. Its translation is CASSSPYRVVNTEAFF.

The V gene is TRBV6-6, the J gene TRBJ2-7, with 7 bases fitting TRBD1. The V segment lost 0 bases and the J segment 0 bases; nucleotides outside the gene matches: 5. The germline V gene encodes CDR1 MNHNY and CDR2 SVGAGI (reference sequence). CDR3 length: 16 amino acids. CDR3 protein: CASSYSRDSPSYEQYF. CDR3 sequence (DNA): TGTGCCAGCAGTTACTCCCGGGACAGCCCCTCCTACGAGCAGTACTTC.

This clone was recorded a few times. The CDR3 spells CASNPTGSNQPQHF. CDR3 DNA sequence: TGTGCCAGCAACCCGACAGGTTCCAATCAGCCCCAGCATTTT. The rearrangement links TRBV6-1 to TRBJ1-5, with D perhaps matching TRBD1 (6 bases). The CDR3 consists of 14 residues. Trimming shortened V by 7 bases and J by 3 bases, and 13 bases separated the two germline ends. Germline CDR1 reads MNHNS; CDR2 reads SASEGT.

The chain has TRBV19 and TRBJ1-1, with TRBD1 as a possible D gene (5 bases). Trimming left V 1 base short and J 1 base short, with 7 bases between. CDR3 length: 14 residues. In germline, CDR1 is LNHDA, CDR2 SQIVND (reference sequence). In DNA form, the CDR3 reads TGTGCCAGTAGTATAGTGGGGGGGAACACTGAAGCTTTCTTT. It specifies CASSIVGGNTEAFF. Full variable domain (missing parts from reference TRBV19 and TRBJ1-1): DGGITQSPKYLFRKEGQNVTLSCEQNLNHDAMYWYRQDPGQGLRLIYYSQIVNDFQKGDIAEGYSVSREKKESFPLTVTSAQKNPTAFYLCASSIVGGNTEAFFGQGTRLTVV.

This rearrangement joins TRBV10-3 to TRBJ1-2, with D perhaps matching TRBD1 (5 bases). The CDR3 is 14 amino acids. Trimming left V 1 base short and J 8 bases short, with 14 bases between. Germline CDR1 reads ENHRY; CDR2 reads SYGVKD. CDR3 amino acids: CAISEFTGPRGYTF. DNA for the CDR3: TGTGCCATCAGTGAGTTCACAGGCCCGAGAGGCTACACCTTC.

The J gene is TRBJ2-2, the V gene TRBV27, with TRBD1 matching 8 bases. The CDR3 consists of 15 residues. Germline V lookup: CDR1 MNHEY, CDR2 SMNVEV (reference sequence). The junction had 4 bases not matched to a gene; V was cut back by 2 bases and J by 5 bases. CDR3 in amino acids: CASSLGQGATGELFF. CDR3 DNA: TGTGCCAGCAGTTTAGGGCAGGGGGCGACCGGGGAGCTGTTTTTT.

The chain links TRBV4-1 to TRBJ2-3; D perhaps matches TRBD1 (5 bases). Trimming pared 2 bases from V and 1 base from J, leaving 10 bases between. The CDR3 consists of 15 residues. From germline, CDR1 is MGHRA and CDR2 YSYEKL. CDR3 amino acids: CASSQQGPGTDTQYF. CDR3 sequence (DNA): TGCGCCAGCAGCCAACAGGGCCCCGGCACAGATACGCAGTATTTT.

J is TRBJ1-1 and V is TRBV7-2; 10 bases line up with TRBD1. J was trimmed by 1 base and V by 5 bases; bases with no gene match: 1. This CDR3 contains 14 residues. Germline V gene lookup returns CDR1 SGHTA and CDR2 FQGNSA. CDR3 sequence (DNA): TGTGCCAGCAGCAGGGACAGGGGGAACACTGAAGCTTTCTTT. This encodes CASSRDRGNTEAFF.